This section outlines one TCR beta chain sequence together with its context. Data came from immunoSEQ multiplex PCR; TCRdb stores just in-frame clones and leaves some out. The data hold about 54,000 clones, with roughly 96% observed a single time. The germline V and J ends were trimmed by 7 bases and 3 bases, with 9 bases remaining between them. CDR1 KGHDR and CDR2 SFDVKD come from the germline V gene. The CDR3 sequence is 13 residues long. The data were obtained in a study of control samples from healthy donors and cancer patients. The rearrangement joins TRBV24-1 to TRBJ2-1; D may be TRBD1 (5 bases). Specimen: blood. This clonotype was obtained from a woman under 40 in good health. The CDR3 sequence: CATRAGNYNEQFF. The CDR3 nucleotides read TGTGCCACCAGAGCAGGGAACTACAATGAGCAGTTCTTC.